This TCR beta chain was captured by sequencing in a study of sequential checkpoint blockade in melanoma. Study in general: Randomization was 1:1 between first-line nivolumab→ipilimumab and ipilimumab→nivolumab. Both treatment sequences were followed by maintenance nivolumab.

The assay was immunoSEQ multiplex PCR, and TCRdb's table has in-frame clones only and misses some. Of some 30,000 clones listed, 82% were seen once; the top ten hold approximately 18%. Trimming removed 7 bases from V and 7 bases from J, with 13 bases in between. CDR1 is MDHEN, CDR2 SYDVKM, per germline. The CDR3 is made up of 13 amino acids. Treatment in this sample: randomized to nivolumab then ipilimumab (arm A) or the reverse (arm B). No patient had prior DNA-damaging chemotherapy. PBMC sorting kept live CD3+CD8+ cells without CD19 or CD56. This receptor was obtained from a human donor with melanoma. Sequences were derived from CD8+ T cells sorted from blood (inferred from file names), sampled from a patient given nivolumab and ipilimumab in sequence. V is TRBV28 and J is TRBJ1-4; no firm D call. The CDR3 DNA follows: TGTGCCAGCACATACAGCAGCGGTGAAAAACTGTTTTTT. Protein: CASTYSSGEKLFF.